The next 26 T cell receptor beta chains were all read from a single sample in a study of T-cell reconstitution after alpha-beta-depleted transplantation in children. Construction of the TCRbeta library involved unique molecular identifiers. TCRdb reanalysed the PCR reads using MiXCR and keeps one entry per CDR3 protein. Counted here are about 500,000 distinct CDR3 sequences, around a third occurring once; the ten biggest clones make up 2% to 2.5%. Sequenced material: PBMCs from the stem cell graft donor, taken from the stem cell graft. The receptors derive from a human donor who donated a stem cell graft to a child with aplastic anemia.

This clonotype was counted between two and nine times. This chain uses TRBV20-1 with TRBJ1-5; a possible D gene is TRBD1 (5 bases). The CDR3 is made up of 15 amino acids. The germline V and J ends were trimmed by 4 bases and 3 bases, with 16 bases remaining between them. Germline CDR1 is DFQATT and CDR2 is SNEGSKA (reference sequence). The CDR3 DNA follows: TGCAGTGCTAATAGAGGTTCAGGGAACAATCAGCCCCAGCATTTT. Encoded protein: CSANRGSGNNQPQHF.

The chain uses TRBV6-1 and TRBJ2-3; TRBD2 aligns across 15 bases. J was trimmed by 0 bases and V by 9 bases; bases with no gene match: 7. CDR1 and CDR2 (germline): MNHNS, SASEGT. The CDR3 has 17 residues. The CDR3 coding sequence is TGTGCCAGGGGACTAGCGGGAGGATTACCTAGCACAGATACGCAGTATTTT. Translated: CARGLAGGLPSTDTQYF.

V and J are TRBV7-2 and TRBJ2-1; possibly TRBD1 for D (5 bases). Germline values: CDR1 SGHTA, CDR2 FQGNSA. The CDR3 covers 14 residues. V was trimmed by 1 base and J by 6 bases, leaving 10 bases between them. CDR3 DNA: TGTGCCAGCAGCTTAGAGACACAGGCCAATGAGCAGTTCTTC. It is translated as CASSLETQANEQFF.

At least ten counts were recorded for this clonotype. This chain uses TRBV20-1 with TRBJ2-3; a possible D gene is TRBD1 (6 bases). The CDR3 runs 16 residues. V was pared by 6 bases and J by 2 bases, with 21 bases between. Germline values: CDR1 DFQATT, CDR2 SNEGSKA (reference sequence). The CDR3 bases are TGCAGTGCCCCCGACCCCGTGGGGGCAGTCACAGATACGCAGTATTTT. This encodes CSAPDPVGAVTDTQYF.

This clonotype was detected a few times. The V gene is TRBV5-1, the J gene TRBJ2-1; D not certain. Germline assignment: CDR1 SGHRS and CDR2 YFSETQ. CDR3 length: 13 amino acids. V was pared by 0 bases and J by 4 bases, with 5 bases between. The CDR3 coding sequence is TGCGCCAGCAGCTTGGTGGCTTACAATGAGCAGTTCTTC. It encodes CASSLVAYNEQFF.

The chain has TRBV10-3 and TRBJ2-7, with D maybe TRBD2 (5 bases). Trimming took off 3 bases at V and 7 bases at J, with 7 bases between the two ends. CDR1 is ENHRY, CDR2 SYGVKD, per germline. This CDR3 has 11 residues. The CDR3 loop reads CAISEGGEQYF. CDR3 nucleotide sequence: TGTGCCATCAGTGAAGGCGGGGAGCAGTACTTC.

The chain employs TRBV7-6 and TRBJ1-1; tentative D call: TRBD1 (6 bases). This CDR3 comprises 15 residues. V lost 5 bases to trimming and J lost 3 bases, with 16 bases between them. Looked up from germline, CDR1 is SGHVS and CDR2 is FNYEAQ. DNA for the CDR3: TGTGCCAGCAGCATAAATGGAGGGGGGGACACTGAAGCTTTCTTT. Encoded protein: CASSINGGGDTEAFF. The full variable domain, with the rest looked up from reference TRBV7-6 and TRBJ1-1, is GAGVSQSPRYKVTKRGQDVALRCDPISGHVSLYWYRQALGQGPEFLTYFNYEAQQDKSGLPNDRFSAERPEGSISTLTIQRTEQRDSAMYRCASSINGGGDTEAFFGQGTRLTVV.

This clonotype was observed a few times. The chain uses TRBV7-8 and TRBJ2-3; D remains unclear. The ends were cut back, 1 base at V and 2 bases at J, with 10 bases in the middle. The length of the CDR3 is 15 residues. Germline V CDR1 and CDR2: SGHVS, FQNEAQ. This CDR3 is CASSLVGTTTDTQYF. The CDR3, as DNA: TGTGCCAGCAGCTTAGTGGGCACGACCACAGATACGCAGTATTTT. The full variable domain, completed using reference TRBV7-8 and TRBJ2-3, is GAGVSQSPRYKVAKRGQDVALRCDPISGHVSLFWYQQALGQGPEFLTYFQNEAQLDKSGLPSDRFFAERPEGSVSTLKIQRTQQEDSAVYLCASSLVGTTTDTQYFGPGTRLTVL.

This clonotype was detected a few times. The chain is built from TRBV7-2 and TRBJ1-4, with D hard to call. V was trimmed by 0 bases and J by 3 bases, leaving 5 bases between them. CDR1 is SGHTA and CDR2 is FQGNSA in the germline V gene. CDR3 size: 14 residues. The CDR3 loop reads CASSLAGSNEKLFF. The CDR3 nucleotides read TGTGCCAGCAGCTTAGCCGGATCTAATGAAAAACTGTTTTTT.

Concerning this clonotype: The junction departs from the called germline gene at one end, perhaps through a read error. The chain's CDR3 is CSARDTESNTDAFF. For the CDR3, the DNA is TGCAGTGCTAGAGATACAGAATCGAACACTGACGCTTTCTTT. The rearrangement joins TRBV20-1 to TRBJ1-1; no clear D gene. Germline values: CDR1 DFQATT, CDR2 SNEGSKA (reference sequence). This CDR3 has 14 amino acids.

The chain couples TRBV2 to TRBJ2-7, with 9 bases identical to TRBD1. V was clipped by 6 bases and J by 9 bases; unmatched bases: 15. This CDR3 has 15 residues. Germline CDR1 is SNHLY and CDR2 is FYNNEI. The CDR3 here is CASSPTGTGPPVQYF. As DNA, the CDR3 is TGTGCCAGCAGCCCAACCGGGACAGGGCCCCCCGTGCAGTACTTC.

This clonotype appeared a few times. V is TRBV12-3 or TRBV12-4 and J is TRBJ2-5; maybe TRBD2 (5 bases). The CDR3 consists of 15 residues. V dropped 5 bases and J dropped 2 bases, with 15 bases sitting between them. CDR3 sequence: CASSPGWVGQETQYF. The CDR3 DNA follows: TGTGCCAGCAGTCCGGGGTGGGTGGGGCAAGAGACCCAGTACTTC.

The CDR3 protein is CASSLGRRLESSYNEQFF. CDR3 DNA sequence: TGTGCCAGCAGTTTGGGACGGCGTTTAGAGAGCTCCTACAATGAGCAGTTCTTC. The V gene is TRBV12-3 or TRBV12-4, the J gene TRBJ2-1; D is tentatively TRBD1 or TRBD2 (5 bases each). The CDR3 spans 18 residues. V gave up 3 bases and J gave up 0 bases, with 18 bases separating them.

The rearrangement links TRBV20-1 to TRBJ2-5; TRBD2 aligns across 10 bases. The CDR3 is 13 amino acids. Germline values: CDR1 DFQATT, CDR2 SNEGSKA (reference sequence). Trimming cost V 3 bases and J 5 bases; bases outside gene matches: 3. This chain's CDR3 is CSARTSGWETQYF. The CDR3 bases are TGCAGTGCTAGGACTAGCGGGTGGGAGACCCAGTACTTC.

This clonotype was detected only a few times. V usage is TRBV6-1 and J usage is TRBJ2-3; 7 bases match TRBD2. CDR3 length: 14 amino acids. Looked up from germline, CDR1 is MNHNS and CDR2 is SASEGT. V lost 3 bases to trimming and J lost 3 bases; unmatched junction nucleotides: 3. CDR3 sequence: CASSEASGTDTQYF. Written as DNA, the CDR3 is TGTGCCAGCAGTGAGGCTAGCGGTACAGATACGCAGTATTTT.

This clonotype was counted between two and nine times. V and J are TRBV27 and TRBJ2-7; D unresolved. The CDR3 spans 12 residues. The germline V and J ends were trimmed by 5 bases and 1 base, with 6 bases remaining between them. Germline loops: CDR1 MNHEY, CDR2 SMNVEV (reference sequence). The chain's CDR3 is CASSPRSYEQYF. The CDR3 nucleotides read TGTGCCAGCAGTCCCAGGTCCTACGAGCAGTACTTC.

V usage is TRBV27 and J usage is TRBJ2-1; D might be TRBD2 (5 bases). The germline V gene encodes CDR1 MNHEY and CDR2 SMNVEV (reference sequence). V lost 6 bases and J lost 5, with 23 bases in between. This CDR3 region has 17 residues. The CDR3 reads CASSRDRRLTMNNEQFF. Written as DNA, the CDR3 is TGTGCCAGCAGCCGGGATCGCCGTTTGACTATGAACAATGAGCAGTTCTTC.

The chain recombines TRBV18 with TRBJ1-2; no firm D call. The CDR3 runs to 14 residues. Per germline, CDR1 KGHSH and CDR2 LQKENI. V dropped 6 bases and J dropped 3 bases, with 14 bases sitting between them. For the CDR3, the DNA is TGTGCCAGCTCCCCGGGAGGGAATCACTATGGCTACACCTTC. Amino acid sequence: CASSPGGNHYGYTF.

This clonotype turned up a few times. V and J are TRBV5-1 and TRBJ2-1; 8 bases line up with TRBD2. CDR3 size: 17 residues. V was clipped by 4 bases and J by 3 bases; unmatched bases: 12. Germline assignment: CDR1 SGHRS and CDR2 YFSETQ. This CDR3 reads CASSPVPTGTSYNEQFF. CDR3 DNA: TGCGCCAGCAGCCCGGTTCCCACCGGGACTAGCTACAATGAGCAGTTCTTC.

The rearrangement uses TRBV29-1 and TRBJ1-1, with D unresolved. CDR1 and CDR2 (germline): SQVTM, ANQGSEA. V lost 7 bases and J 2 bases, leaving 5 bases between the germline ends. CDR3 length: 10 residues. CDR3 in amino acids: CSGGNTEAFF. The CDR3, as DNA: TGCAGCGGTGGTAACACTGAAGCTTTCTTT.

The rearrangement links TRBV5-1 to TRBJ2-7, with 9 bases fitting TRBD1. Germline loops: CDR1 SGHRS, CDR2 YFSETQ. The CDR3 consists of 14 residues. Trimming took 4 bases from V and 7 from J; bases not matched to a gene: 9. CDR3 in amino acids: CASSPRDRVGEQYF. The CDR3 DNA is TGCGCCAGCAGCCCCCGGGACAGGGTGGGGGAGCAGTACTTC. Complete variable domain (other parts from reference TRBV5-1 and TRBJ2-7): KAGVTQTPRYLIKTRGQQVTLSCSPISGHRSVSWYQQTPGQGLQFLFEYFSETQRNKGNFPGRFSGRQFSNSRSEMNVSTLELGDSALYLCASSPRDRVGEQYFGPGTRLTVT.

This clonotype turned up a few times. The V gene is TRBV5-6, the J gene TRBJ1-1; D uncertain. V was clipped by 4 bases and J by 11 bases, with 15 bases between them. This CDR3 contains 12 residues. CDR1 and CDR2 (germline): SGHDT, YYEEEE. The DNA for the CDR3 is TGTGCCAGCAGCACATCCATAGGGTCGGCTTTCTTT. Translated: CASSTSIGSAFF.

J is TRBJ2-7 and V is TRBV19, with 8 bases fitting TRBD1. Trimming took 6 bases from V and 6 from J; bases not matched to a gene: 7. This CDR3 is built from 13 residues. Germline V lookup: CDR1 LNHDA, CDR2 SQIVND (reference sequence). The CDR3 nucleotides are TGTGCCAGTAGCGGACAGGGCTCGACCGAGCAGTACTTC. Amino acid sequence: CASSGQGSTEQYF.

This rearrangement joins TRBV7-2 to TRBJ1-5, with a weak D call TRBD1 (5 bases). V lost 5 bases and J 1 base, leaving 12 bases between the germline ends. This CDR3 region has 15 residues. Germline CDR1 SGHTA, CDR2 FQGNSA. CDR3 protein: CASSIQATSNQPQHF. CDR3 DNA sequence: TGTGCCAGCAGCATACAGGCCACCAGCAATCAGCCCCAGCATTTT.

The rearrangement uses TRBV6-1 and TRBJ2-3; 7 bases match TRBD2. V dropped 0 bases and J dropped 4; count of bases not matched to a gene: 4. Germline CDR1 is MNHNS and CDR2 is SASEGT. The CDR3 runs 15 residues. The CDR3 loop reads CASSEAGGGADTQYF. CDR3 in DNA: TGTGCCAGCAGTGAAGCTGGTGGGGGGGCAGATACGCAGTATTTT.

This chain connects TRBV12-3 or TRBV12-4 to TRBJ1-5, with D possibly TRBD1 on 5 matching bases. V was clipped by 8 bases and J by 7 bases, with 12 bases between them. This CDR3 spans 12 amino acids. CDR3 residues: CASGPGEQPQHF. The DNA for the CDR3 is TGTGCCAGCGGTCCGGGGGAACAGCCCCAGCATTTT.